This T cell receptor (beta chain) was observed in a study of blood T cells in healthy people across ages. Alongside a J-beta primer mix, a sample-barcoded 5' primer served in a second PCR lasting about 6 to 12 cycles. TCRdb itself ran the 5' RACE reads through MiXCR, one entry per CDR3 protein. The sample carries about 1.5 million distinct CDR3 sequences, approximately 42% recorded once. Germline CDR1 is SGHTA and CDR2 is FQGNSA. The CDR3 is 18 residues long. V shed 4 bases, J shed 3 bases, and the junction held 16 bases outside the gene matches. Specimen: blood. The source is a woman younger than 35 in good health. V gene TRBV7-2 combines with J gene TRBJ2-3; 7 bases are a match to TRBD2. Here the CDR3 reads CASSSGLGLWVRTDTQYF. The CDR3 nucleotides read TGTGCCAGCAGCTCCGGACTAGGATTGTGGGTTAGAACAGATACGCAGTATTTT.